This section outlines one T cell receptor beta chain sequence together with its context. V was trimmed by 10 bases and J by 0 bases, leaving 16 bases between them. The CDR3 runs to 15 residues. Germline V CDR1 and CDR2: ENHRY, SYGVKD. This entry belongs to a study of blood T cell repertoires in COVID-19. Study context: T cells, B-cell-depleted T cells, or PBMCs provided the cDNA or gDNA that served as material.

Libraries were prepared by immunoSEQ multiplex PCR; TCRdb keeps only in-frame clonotypes and omits some of them. The sample lists around 60,000 clones, around four fifths occurring once. This sequence was found in a human donor in a cohort sampled during active COVID-19. V and J are TRBV10-3 and TRBJ1-5; D perhaps matches TRBD1 (6 bases). Material for sequencing was peripheral blood. The CDR3 here is CATRGGQISNQPQHF. Here the CDR3 DNA reads TGTGCCACCCGGGGGGGGCAGATTAGCAATCAGCCCCAGCATTTT.